This T cell receptor beta chain stems from a study of regulatory dendritic cells for organ transplantation (dated by TCRdb to the late 2010s). Concerning the study at large: To make regulatory dendritic cells, monocytes were cultured with vitamin D3 on days 0 and 4, plus IL-10 on day 4. On day 6, LPS was added to the DC cultures so that the response of the DCs to a potent maturation-inducing agent could be evaluated. TCRbeta repertoires were sequenced from sorted naive and memory CD4+ and CD8+ T cells before and after allostimulation with regulatory or mature dendritic cells.

CDR1 and CDR2 were assigned from the germline V gene as MDHEN and SYDVKM. The CDR3, from cysteine to phenylalanine, totals 15 residues. The kept DNA is CDR3 alone, 45 bases in frame from the first base. V sheds 1 base and J sheds 3 bases, leaving 13 bases between their ends. Multiplexed two-step PCR with Vbeta-specific forward primers and Jbeta-specific reverse primers was used to amplify TCRbeta CDR3 regions. TCRbeta libraries were sequenced on an Illumina instrument through the immunoSEQ service. The paper's data handling went like this. IMGT annotation was used to assign V, D and J genes, and synthetic CDR3 analogues were used to correct counts for multiplex PCR bias. Repertoire clonality was computed in the immunoSEQ Analyzer as one minus normalized Shannon entropy. Clonal expansion was defined using Fisher's exact test with Benjamini-Hochberg false discovery rate control and a two-tailed threshold of P<0.01. The table was pulled from immuneACCESS by TCRdb, which kept in-frame rearrangements only. Such tables lose some clones; where checked, under half of the loss comes from unresolved V genes, and the rest has no known cause. The V and J calls and clone size are taken from that table; D and trimming were inferred from the DNA. Across this sample there are over 20,000 clones, with 70% to 90% seen only once. 0.68% of the sample rests with the top ten.

This clone was recorded only once. This clone's antigen is unknown. No much larger clone exists at a distance of one base, and base qualities are not known. Sorted T cell subsets were CFSE-labeled and co-cultured for 4 to 5 days with allogeneic regulatory or mature dendritic cells at a 1:10 DC:T ratio. Naive T cells were sorted as CD45RA+ and memory T cells as CD45RO+ CD4+ or CD8+ cells by FACS. T cells for TCR sequencing came from a couple of healthy control subjects. The Qiagen DNeasy Blood & Tissue Kit was used to extract genomic DNA. The study at large found these results: Among the resting subsets, the most alloreactive TCR clonotypes were found in memory CD8+ T cells. Only a couple of subjects were sequenced, and the authors noted considerable between-individual heterogeneity in the alloreactive memory CD8+ T cell pool. Highly diverse repertoires were observed in naive CD4+ and CD8+ T cells, whereas lower diversity was observed in memory cells, and the most oligoclonal repertoires were found in memory CD8+ cells. Expansion of memory CD8+ clones was induced by allostimulation in both subjects, but more limited expansion appeared to be induced by regulatory dendritic cells than by mature dendritic cells.

Sequences were obtained from naive CD4+ T cells from blood cultured with regulatory dendritic cells. The sample's cell subset or site label, decoded: CD45RA+ naive T cells. The chain employs TRBV28 and TRBJ2-7, and the D gene may be TRBD1, 5 bases matching. This TCR came from a human donor in good health. The DNA sequence is given as TGTGCCAGCAGTTTATCAGGCAGGGTCGTCTACGAGCAGTACTTC. Its coded protein is CASSLSGRVVYEQYF.